The 9 T cell receptor beta chains presented below share a single source sample, sequenced in a study of patients and donors after allogeneic stem cell transplantation. Each CDR3 protein gets one entry after TCRdb re-called the RT-PCR reads with MiXCR. Of tens of thousands of distinct CDR3 sequences listed, roughly 50% are singletons. The specimen was blood, either unsorted or a sorted T cell fraction (not recorded which). These receptors all stem from a human donor who was either an allogeneic HSCT recipient or a stem cell or donor lymphocyte infusion donor (not recorded which). It is not recorded whose cells these are; they may come from a transplant donor.

The sample holds a few counts of this clonotype. This chain joins TRBV9 and TRBJ1-1; D is possibly TRBD1 (5 bases). V lost 2 bases, J lost 3 bases, and 11 bases lay in between. The CDR3 consists of 14 residues. Germline V CDR1 and CDR2: SGDLS, YYNGEE. Here the CDR3 reads CASSVRGEDTEAFF. The CDR3 bases are TGTGCCAGCAGCGTGAGGGGCGAGGACACTGAAGCTTTCTTT.

The CDR3 loop reads CASSSDSTYNEKLFF. The CDR3 DNA follows: TGTGCCAGCAGCTCGGACAGCACGTATAATGAAAAACTGTTTTTT. The chain is built from TRBV27 and TRBJ1-4, with TRBD1 as a possible D gene (6 bases). CDR1 and CDR2 (germline): MNHEY, SMNVEV (reference sequence). V was cut by 6 bases and J by 4 bases, with 15 bases left in between. The CDR3 spans 15 residues.

This clonotype appeared a few times. The chain recombines TRBV7-6 with TRBJ1-4; 8 bases fit TRBD1. Unmatched junction bases numbered 7, after V lost 5 bases and J lost 8 bases. The germline V gene has CDR1 SGHVS and CDR2 FNYEAQ. This CDR3 has 14 residues. The CDR3 coding sequence is TGTGCCAGCAGCGTGCAGGGGGCGCAAGAAAAACTGTTTTTT. This translates into CASSVQGAQEKLFF.

V is TRBV29-1 and J is TRBJ2-3; perhaps TRBD2 as D (5 bases). Looked up from germline, CDR1 is SQVTM and CDR2 is ANQGSEA. The V and J ends lost 7 bases and 2 bases respectively, with 16 bases between them. The CDR3 runs 14 residues. CDR3 protein: CSALDFYFTDTQYF. DNA of the CDR3: TGCAGCGCCCTGGACTTCTATTTCACAGATACGCAGTATTTT.

In this sample, this clonotype turned up a few times. The DNA of the CDR3 is TGTGCCAGCAGACTAAACGACTATGGCTACACCTTC. Translating it yields CASRLNDYGYTF. V gene TRBV6-5 combines with J gene TRBJ1-2; D gene ambiguous. The V gene lost 6 bases and the J gene lost 3 bases, with 8 bases spanning the gap. Germline loops: CDR1 MNHEY, CDR2 SVGAGI. CDR3 length: 12 residues.

CDR3: CAGRPDTQYF. In DNA, the CDR3 is TGTGCCGGCCGGCCAGATACGCAGTATTTT. The chain combines TRBV7-9 with TRBJ2-3; no reliable D call. V lost 11 bases, J lost 4 bases, and 7 bases lay in between. Germline V lookup: CDR1 SEHNR, CDR2 FQNEAQ (reference sequence). The CDR3 totals 10 residues.

This clonotype turned up a few times. This chain connects TRBV3-1 to TRBJ1-1; 7 bases align to TRBD1. Germline V gene sequence: CDR1 LGHDT, CDR2 YNNKEL (reference sequence). The ends lost 4 bases at V and 1 base at J; junction bases unmatched: 6. This CDR3 region has 15 residues. In DNA form, the CDR3 reads TGTGCCAGCAGCCTGGCAGGGGGAACGAACACTGAAGCTTTCTTT. The encoded protein is CASSLAGGTNTEAFF.

This rearrangement joins TRBV9 to TRBJ1-2; possible D gene TRBD1, 6 bases. CDR1 SGDLS and CDR2 YYNGEE come from the germline V gene. V shed 4 bases and J shed 4 bases, with 14 bases lying between them. The CDR3 totals 14 residues. The CDR3 protein is CASSLTGRGYGYTF. The CDR3 bases are TGTGCCAGCAGCTTAACAGGGCGGGGCTATGGCTACACCTTC.

The chain couples TRBV30 to TRBJ1-1, with TRBD1 identical over 8 bases. Trimming removed 1 base from V and 11 bases from J; junction bases left unmatched: 6. Per germline, CDR1 GTSNPN and CDR2 SVGIG (reference sequence). The CDR3 sequence is 12 residues long. The CDR3 spells CAWSDGQGLAFF. The CDR3 nucleotides read TGTGCCTGGAGTGACGGACAGGGACTCGCTTTCTTT. The complete variable domain, with remaining parts taken from reference TRBV30 and TRBJ1-1, reads SQTIHQWPATLVQPVGSPLSLECTVEGTSNPNLYWYRQAAGRGLQLLFYSVGIGQISSEVPQNLSASRPQDRQFILSSKKLLLSDSGFYLCAWSDGQGLAFFGQGTRLTVV.